The rows below give T cell receptor beta chains drawn from one sample of a study of T cells expressing NK-cell markers. No DNA is given; TCRdb re-called the 5' RACE reads and lists each CDR3 protein once. The sample's table shows hundreds of thousands of distinct CDR3 sequences. The sample comprised blood T cells: a sorted CD56 or NKG2C T cell subset, CD4+ or CD8+ T cells, or bulk PBMC T cells (not recorded which). Every receptor here comes from a man aged 18 to 69 in good health. CDR3s include the opening cysteine and the closing phenylalanine or tryptophan.

>TRBV6-5|TRBJ2-2
CASSYSKRGNGELFF
>TRBV7-9|TRBJ2-1
CASSRSHSIESYNEQFF
>TRBV4-2|TRBJ1-1
CASSPEPLDTEAFF
>TRBV9|TRBJ2-1
CASSTIAGGPYNEQFF
>TRBV5-5|TRBJ2-7
CASSPVGLSYEQYF
>TRBV21-1|TRBJ1-1
CASSKGGTTEAFF
>TRBV6-2/TRBV6-3|TRBJ2-6
CASRTSGANVLTF
>TRBV12-3/TRBV12-4|TRBJ2-1
CASSVTGGAGNEQFF
>TRBV15|TRBJ2-1
CATSRVGGYSYNEQFF
>TRBV5-1|TRBJ2-3
CASSLARNTDTQYF
>TRBV4-2|TRBJ2-1
CASSQEGGGAPYNEQFF
>TRBV19|TRBJ2-1
CASSIWVGNEQFF
>TRBV12-3/TRBV12-4|TRBJ2-2
CASSIAGGYTGELFF
>TRBV7-2|TRBJ1-1
CASSPSGQTNTEAFF
>TRBV7-8|TRBJ2-7
CASSLRTSGGARVDEQYF
>TRBV2|TRBJ2-4
CASKRDRGNIQYF
>TRBV20-1|TRBJ1-4
CSARDKGALNEKLFF
>TRBV6-5|TRBJ1-5
CASRPGGDGQPQHF
>TRBV6-1|TRBJ1-6
CASTPRGRSPLHF
>TRBV7-9|TRBJ2-1
CASSPWARQGFNEQFF
>TRBV20-1|TRBJ2-7
CSASTGGTASYEQYF
>TRBV7-3|TRBJ2-1
CASSLNSANEQFF
>TRBV6-1|TRBJ1-3
CASTGQLTGNTIYF
>TRBV28|TRBJ1-3
CASSLQGAGNTIYF
>TRBV12-3/TRBV12-4|TRBJ2-5
CASSSTRLAGVNQETQYF